A single sample gave rise to the 27 T cell receptor beta chains below, sequenced in a study of cytomegalovirus exposure and HLA in healthy donors (dated by TCRdb to 2017 to 2019). Library method: the immunoSEQ multiplex PCR assay. TCRdb's version of the immuneACCESS table is confined to in-frame rearrangements and falls short of the full clone set. An unresolved V gene accounts for under half of the shortfall where checked; the remainder is of unknown origin. The sample table lists roughly 270,000 clones, approximately 90% of them with a count of one. The ten largest clonotypes hold over 0.85% of the sample. The sample consisted of PBMCs. The receptor source for this set is a woman younger than 35 in good health and CMV-seronegative.

The J gene is TRBJ2-5, the V gene TRBV10-2; TRBD2 matches 7 bases. Germline V lookup: CDR1 WSHSY, CDR2 SAAADI. The length of the CDR3 is 12 residues. V shed 8 bases, J shed 5 bases, and the junction held 5 bases outside the gene matches. The CDR3 here is CASGLVWETQYF. Here the CDR3 DNA reads TGCGCCAGCGGACTAGTGTGGGAGACCCAGTACTTC.

The rearrangement links TRBV21-1 to TRBJ2-2; TRBD1, as called in the table, went unchecked against the DNA. TRBV21-1 is recorded as a pseudogene. CDR3 size: 17 residues. CDR3 nucleotide sequence: TGTGCCAGCAGCAACCTAGGGAAGGACAGGAACACCGGGGAGCTGTTTTTT. Its translation: CASSNLGKDRNTGELFF.

The J gene is TRBJ1-1, the V gene TRBV7-9; D might be TRBD1 (6 bases). V was pared by 6 bases and J by 0 bases, with 14 bases between. The CDR3 consists of 15 residues. The germline V gene encodes CDR1 SEHNR and CDR2 FQNEAQ (reference sequence). The CDR3 region is CASSKGGSLNTEAFF. CDR3 DNA: TGTGCCAGCAGTAAAGGGGGTTCTTTGAACACTGAAGCTTTCTTT.

DNA of the CDR3: TGTGCCAGTAGTATCCTGCCAGGGCTAGCGGGAAGCACCGGGGAGCTGTTTTTT. Protein sequence: CASSILPGLAGSTGELFF. The V and J genes are TRBV19 and TRBJ2-2; 9 nucleotides match TRBD2. V trimming: 3 bases; J trimming: 4 bases; junction bases outside the gene matches: 12. The germline V gene has CDR1 LNHDA and CDR2 SQIVND (reference sequence). This CDR3 spans 18 amino acids.

Only a few counts were recorded for this clone. CDR3 sequence reads: CASSLLAGDQPQHF. Here the CDR3 DNA reads TGTGCCAGCAGTTTACTGGCAGGGGATCAGCCCCAGCATTTT. The chain couples TRBV27 to TRBJ1-5; TRBD1 is a possible D gene (6 bases). V lost 2 bases and J 5 bases, leaving 10 bases between the germline ends. CDR1 and CDR2 (germline): MNHEY, SMNVEV (reference sequence). This CDR3 is 14 amino acids long.

The chain carries TRBV28 and TRBJ1-2, with 7 positions matching TRBD1. V lost 10 bases to trimming and J lost 4 bases; unmatched junction nucleotides: 9. CDR3 length: 13 amino acids. Germline V CDR1 and CDR2: MDHEN, SYDVKM. CDR3 in amino acids: CATWDSQVYGYTF. CDR3 sequence (DNA): TGTGCCACCTGGGACAGTCAAGTCTATGGCTACACCTTC.

The chain uses TRBV6-6 and TRBJ2-3; D unresolved. Trimming took off 7 bases at V and 1 base at J, with 6 bases between the two ends. From germline, CDR1 is MNHNY and CDR2 SVGAGI (reference sequence). This CDR3 comprises 12 residues. CDR3 coding DNA: TGTGCCAGCAACCGGGGCACAGATACGCAGTATTTT. This encodes CASNRGTDTQYF.

The chain combines TRBV5-1 with TRBJ2-2; TRBD1 aligns across 7 bases. V was clipped by 5 bases and J by 7 bases; unmatched bases: 2. Germline CDR1 and CDR2: SGHRS and YFSETQ. CDR3 size: 12 residues. The chain's CDR3 is CASRQGVGELFF. The DNA for the CDR3 is TGCGCCAGCAGGCAGGGGGTCGGGGAGCTGTTTTTT.

The chain carries TRBV5-1 and TRBJ2-7; 12 bases align to TRBD2. Per the germline V gene, CDR1 is SGHRS and CDR2 is YFSETQ. This CDR3 comprises 17 residues. J gave up 4 bases and V 4 bases, and 12 bases lay outside the gene matches. The chain's CDR3 is CASSPGQLAGGSYEQYF. Written as DNA, the CDR3 is TGCGCCAGCAGCCCGGGACAACTAGCGGGAGGTTCATACGAGCAGTACTTC.

The chain joins TRBV19 to TRBJ1-2; 8 bases fit TRBD1. The CDR3 has 15 residues. Germline V lookup: CDR1 LNHDA, CDR2 SQIVND (reference sequence). V lost 5 bases, J lost 1 base, and 6 bases stayed unmatched. In nucleotides, the CDR3 is TGTGCCAGTAGTTCGATGACAGGGGTTAACTATGGCTACACCTTC. The encoded protein is CASSSMTGVNYGYTF.

This clone showed up just a few times. V usage is TRBV6-5 and J usage is TRBJ1-5; 8 bases are shared with TRBD1. The germline CDR1 and CDR2 sequences are MNHEY and SVGAGI. This CDR3 contains 15 residues. The ends lost 5 bases at V and 7 bases at J; junction bases unmatched: 10. The CDR3 sequence is CASSQLDRAGQPQHF. The CDR3 DNA reads as TGTGCCAGCAGTCAGCTGGACAGGGCTGGCCAGCCCCAGCATTTT.

Written as DNA, the CDR3 is TGTGCCAGCAGCTTAGGTGACGGGACAGGGACCTACGAGCAGTACTTC. Amino acids: CASSLGDGTGTYEQYF. The rearrangement uses TRBV13 and TRBJ2-7, with 9 bases fitting TRBD1. Germline V lookup: CDR1 PRHDT, CDR2 FYEKMQ (reference sequence). Trimming at V came to 0 bases and at J to 2 bases, leaving 5 bases not matched to a gene. The CDR3 has 16 residues.

The chain recombines TRBV30 with TRBJ1-2; TRBD1 matches 7 bases. Germline CDR1 reads GTSNPN; CDR2 reads SVGIG (reference sequence). J gave up 6 bases and V 5 bases, and 6 bases lay outside the gene matches. The CDR3 is 12 residues long. In DNA, the CDR3 is TGTGCCTGGTCTACAGGGGTGAATGGCTACACCTTC. This codes for CAWSTGVNGYTF.

The genes are TRBV18 and TRBJ1-2; D is possibly TRBD1 (6 bases). Trimming left V 3 bases short and J 5 bases short, with 13 bases between. Germline V gene lookup returns CDR1 KGHSH and CDR2 LQKENI. The CDR3 has 14 amino acids. Written as DNA, the CDR3 is TGTGCCAGCTCACCGGTTGACAGGTCATATGGCTACACCTTC. It encodes CASSPVDRSYGYTF.

This chain joins TRBV2 and TRBJ2-7; 15 bases line up with TRBD2. Unmatched junction bases numbered 14, after V lost 7 bases and J lost 4 bases. Germline loops: CDR1 SNHLY, CDR2 FYNNEI. The CDR3 extends over 18 amino acids. The CDR3 loop is CASTPLGGLAGGGYEQYF. DNA for the CDR3: TGTGCCAGCACTCCCCTTGGGGGACTAGCGGGAGGTGGGTACGAGCAGTACTTC.

This clone is a singleton in its sample. J is TRBJ2-1 and V is TRBV25-1, with D uncertain. The V and J ends lost 3 bases and 0 bases respectively, with 12 bases between them. This CDR3 region has 16 residues. Germline V gene sequence: CDR1 MGHDK, CDR2 SYGVNS. CDR3 DNA: TGTGCCAGCAGTGACTTCGGTAAAAGCTCCTACAATGAGCAGTTCTTC. Translating it yields CASSDFGKSSYNEQFF.

The chain links TRBV11-3 to TRBJ2-5; 11 bases are a match to TRBD2. CDR3 size: 19 residues. Germline loops: CDR1 SGHNT, CDR2 YENEEA. Trimming took 1 base from V and 0 from J; bases not matched to a gene: 10. Here the CDR3 DNA reads TGTGCCAGCAGCTTAGGGCGTCTGGGGACTAGCGGAAACCAAGAGACCCAGTACTTC. Translated, it gives CASSLGRLGTSGNQETQYF.

The V and J genes are TRBV9 and TRBJ2-7, with 12 bases matching TRBD2. Germline V gives CDR1 SGDLS, CDR2 YYNGEE. This CDR3 region has 15 residues. V lost 2 bases to trimming and J lost 3 bases; unmatched junction nucleotides: 3. The CDR3 protein is CASSVTSGSFYEQYF. The CDR3 bases are TGTGCCAGCAGCGTGACTAGCGGGAGTTTCTACGAGCAGTACTTC.

The DNA for the CDR3 is TGTGCCAGCAGCGAAACTAGCGGGAGGGCCAAGACAGATACGCAGTATTTT. As protein: CASSETSGRAKTDTQYF. J is TRBJ2-3 and V is TRBV7-2; 13 bases fit TRBD2. Germline V gives CDR1 SGHTA, CDR2 FQGNSA. V lost 5 bases, J lost 3 bases, and 8 bases stayed unmatched. The CDR3 sequence is 17 residues long.

The chain links TRBV11-2 to TRBJ1-2; 7 nucleotides align to TRBD1. Unmatched junction bases numbered 14, after V lost 5 bases and J lost 8 bases. CDR1 SGHAT and CDR2 FQNNGV come from the germline V gene. This CDR3 contains 15 residues. This chain's CDR3 is CASSRNRGPQGGYTF. Here the CDR3 DNA reads TGTGCCAGCAGCCGAAACAGGGGCCCCCAGGGGGGCTACACCTTC.

V usage is TRBV4-3 and J usage is TRBJ1-4, with D perhaps matching TRBD1 (5 bases). The V end lost 2 bases, the J end lost 5 bases, and 12 bases lay between the germline ends. Germline CDR1 is LGHNA and CDR2 is YSLEER. There are 15 residues in the CDR3. CDR3 sequence (DNA): TGCGCCAGCAGCCAACGACAGAGGAAAAATGAAAAACTGTTTTTT. Translating it yields CASSQRQRKNEKLFF.

This chain links TRBV5-1 with TRBJ1-2; D not certain. V was pared by 3 bases and J by 3 bases, with 24 bases between. The CDR3 length is 18 residues. Germline-derived CDR1 and CDR2 are SGHRS and YFSETQ. The CDR3 sequence: CASSWATRRSPGYYGYTF. Here the CDR3 DNA reads TGCGCCAGCAGCTGGGCAACACGACGGTCCCCGGGATACTATGGCTACACCTTC.

The chain has TRBV27 and TRBJ2-5; 14 positions agree with TRBD2. Germline loops: CDR1 MNHEY, CDR2 SMNVEV (reference sequence). Trimming at V came to 5 bases and at J to 0 bases, leaving 8 bases not matched to a gene. This CDR3 region has 18 residues. The CDR3 sequence: CASSKTSGRAGYQETQYF. The CDR3 nucleotides read TGTGCCAGCAGTAAGACTAGCGGGAGGGCCGGGTACCAAGAGACCCAGTACTTC.

This clone was counted once. This chain uses TRBV6-5 with TRBJ2-7, with TRBD1 matching over 8 bases. The CDR3 is 13 residues long. CDR1 MNHEY and CDR2 SVGAGI come from the germline V gene. V trimming: 6 bases; J trimming: 3 bases; junction bases outside the gene matches: 4. The CDR3 bases are TGTGCCAGCAGCCGACAGGGGTACTACGAGCAGTACTTC. It is translated as CASSRQGYYEQYF.

This chain uses TRBV27 with TRBJ2-2; D perhaps matches TRBD2 (6 bases). This CDR3 contains 14 residues. Per the germline V gene, CDR1 is MNHEY and CDR2 is SMNVEV (reference sequence). V lost 7 bases and J lost 4, with 13 bases in between. CDR3 loop: CASNRAGSTGELFF. The DNA of the CDR3 is TGTGCCAGCAATCGGGCGGGGTCCACCGGGGAGCTGTTTTTT.

The V and J genes are TRBV5-1 and TRBJ2-5; 7 bases line up with TRBD2. The J segment lost 4 bases and the V segment lost 3 bases, leaving 9 bases of the junction unmatched. CDR1 SGHRS and CDR2 YFSETQ come from the germline V gene. CDR3 size: 15 residues. The CDR3 nucleotides are TGCGCCAGCAGCTCCCAAGGGAGGGCGAGAGAGACCCAGTACTTC. Translated, it gives CASSSQGRARETQYF.

The chain has TRBV2 and TRBJ2-5; perhaps TRBD2 as D (6 bases). Germline V gives CDR1 SNHLY, CDR2 FYNNEI. V was shortened by 4 bases and J by 3 bases, with 15 bases between the two germline ends. The CDR3 totals 15 residues. The CDR3 sequence is CASSAFGGDEETQYF. The DNA for the CDR3 is TGTGCCAGCAGTGCCTTCGGAGGGGATGAAGAGACCCAGTACTTC.